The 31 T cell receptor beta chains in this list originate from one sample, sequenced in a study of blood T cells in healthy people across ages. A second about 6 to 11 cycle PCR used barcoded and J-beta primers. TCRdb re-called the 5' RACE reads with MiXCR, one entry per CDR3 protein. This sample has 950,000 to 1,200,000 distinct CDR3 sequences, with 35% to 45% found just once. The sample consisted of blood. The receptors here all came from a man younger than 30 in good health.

CDR3 bases: TGTGCCAGCAGTGAAACGCGGGGGGACAATGAGCAGTTCTTC. Translation: CASSETRGDNEQFF. J is TRBJ2-1 and V is TRBV25-1, with 8 bases that match TRBD2. Losses at the gene ends were 2 bases for V and 5 bases for J; bases not matched to a gene: 2. CDR1 is MGHDK, CDR2 SYGVNS, per germline. This CDR3 is built from 14 residues.

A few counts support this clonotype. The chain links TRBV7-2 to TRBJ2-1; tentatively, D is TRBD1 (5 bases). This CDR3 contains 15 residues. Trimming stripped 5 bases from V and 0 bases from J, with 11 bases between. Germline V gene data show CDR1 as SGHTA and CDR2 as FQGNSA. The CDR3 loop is CASSADSSSYNEQFF. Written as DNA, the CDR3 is TGTGCCAGCAGCGCCGACAGTAGCTCCTACAATGAGCAGTTCTTC.

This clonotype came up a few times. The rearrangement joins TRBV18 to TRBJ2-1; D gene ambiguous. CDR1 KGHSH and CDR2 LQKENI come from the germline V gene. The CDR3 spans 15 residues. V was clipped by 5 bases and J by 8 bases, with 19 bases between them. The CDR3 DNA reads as TGTGCCAGCTCAAGAGGACCTGGTTTGTCCGATGAGCAGTTCTTC. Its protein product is CASSRGPGLSDEQFF.

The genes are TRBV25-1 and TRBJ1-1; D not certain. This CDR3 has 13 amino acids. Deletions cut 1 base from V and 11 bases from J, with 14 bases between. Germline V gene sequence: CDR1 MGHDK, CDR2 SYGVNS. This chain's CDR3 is CASSEWESGGAFF. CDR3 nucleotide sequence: TGTGCCAGCAGTGAATGGGAGTCAGGCGGGGCTTTCTTT. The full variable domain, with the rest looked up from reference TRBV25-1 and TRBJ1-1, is EADIYQTPRYLVIGTGKKITLECSQTMGHDKMYWYQQDPGMELHLIHYSYGVNSTEKGDLSSESTVSRIRTEHFPLTLESARPSHTSQYLCASSEWESGGAFFGQGTRLTVV.

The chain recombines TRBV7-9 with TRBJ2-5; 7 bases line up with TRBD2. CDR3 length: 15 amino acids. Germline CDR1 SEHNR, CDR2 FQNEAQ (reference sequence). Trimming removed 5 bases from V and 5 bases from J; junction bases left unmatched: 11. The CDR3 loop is CASSLRYSGVETQYF. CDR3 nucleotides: TGTGCCAGCAGCCTTAGATACAGCGGGGTCGAGACCCAGTACTTC.

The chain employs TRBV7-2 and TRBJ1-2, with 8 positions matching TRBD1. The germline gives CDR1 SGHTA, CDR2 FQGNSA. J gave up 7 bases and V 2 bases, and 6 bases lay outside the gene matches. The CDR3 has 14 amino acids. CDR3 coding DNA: TGTGCCAGCAGCTTAACTGGACAGGGCGGTGGCTACACCTTC. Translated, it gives CASSLTGQGGGYTF.

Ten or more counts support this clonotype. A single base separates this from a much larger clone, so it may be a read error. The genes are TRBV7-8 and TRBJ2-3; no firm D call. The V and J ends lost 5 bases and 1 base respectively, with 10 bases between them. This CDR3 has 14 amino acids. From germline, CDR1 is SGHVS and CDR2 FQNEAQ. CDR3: CASSATEGTDTQYF. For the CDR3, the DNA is TGTGCCAGCAGCGCCACCGAGGGCACAGATACGCAGTATTTT.

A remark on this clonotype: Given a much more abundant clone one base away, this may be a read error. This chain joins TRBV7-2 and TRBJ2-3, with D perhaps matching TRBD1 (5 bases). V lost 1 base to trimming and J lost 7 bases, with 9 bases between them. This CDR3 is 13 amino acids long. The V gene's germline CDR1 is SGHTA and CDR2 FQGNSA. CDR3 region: CASSLGQFNTQYF. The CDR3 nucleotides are TGTGCCAGCAGCTTAGGACAGTTTAATACGCAGTATTTT.

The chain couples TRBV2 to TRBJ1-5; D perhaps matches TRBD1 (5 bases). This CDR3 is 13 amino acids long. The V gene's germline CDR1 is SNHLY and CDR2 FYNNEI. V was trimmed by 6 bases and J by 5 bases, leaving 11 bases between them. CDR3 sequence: CASSLQEDQPQHF. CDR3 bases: TGTGCCAGCAGCCTACAGGAGGATCAGCCCCAGCATTTT.

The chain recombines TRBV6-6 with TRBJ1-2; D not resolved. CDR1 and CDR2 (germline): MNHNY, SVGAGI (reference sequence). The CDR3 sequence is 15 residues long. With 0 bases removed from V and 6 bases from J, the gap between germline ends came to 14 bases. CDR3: CASSYSKGVSDGYTF. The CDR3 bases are TGTGCCAGCAGTTACTCGAAAGGAGTATCGGATGGCTACACCTTC.

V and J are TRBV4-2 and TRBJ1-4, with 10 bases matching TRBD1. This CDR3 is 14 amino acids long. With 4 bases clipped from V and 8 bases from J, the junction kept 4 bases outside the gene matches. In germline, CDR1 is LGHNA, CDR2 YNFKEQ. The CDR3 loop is CASSLTGGEEKLFF. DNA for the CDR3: TGTGCCAGCAGCCTGACAGGGGGCGAAGAAAAACTGTTTTTT.

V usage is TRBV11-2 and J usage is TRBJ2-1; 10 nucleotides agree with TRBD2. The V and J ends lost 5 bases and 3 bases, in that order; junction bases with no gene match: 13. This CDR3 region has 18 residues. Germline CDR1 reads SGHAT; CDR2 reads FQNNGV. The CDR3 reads CASSPTRIAGGIYNEQFF. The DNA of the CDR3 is TGTGCCAGCAGCCCCACGAGAATAGCGGGGGGAATCTACAATGAGCAGTTCTTC. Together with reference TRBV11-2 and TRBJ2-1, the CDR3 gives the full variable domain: EAGVAQSPRYKIIEKRQSVAFWCNPISGHATLYWYQQILGQGPKLLIQFQNNGVVDDSQLPKDRFSAERLKGVDSTLKIQPAKLEDSAVYLCASSPTRIAGGIYNEQFFGPGTRLTVL.

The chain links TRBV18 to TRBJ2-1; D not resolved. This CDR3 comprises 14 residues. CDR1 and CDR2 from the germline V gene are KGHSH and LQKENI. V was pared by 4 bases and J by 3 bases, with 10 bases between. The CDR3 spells CASSLALDYNEQFF. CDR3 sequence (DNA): TGTGCCAGCTCACTTGCCCTTGACTACAATGAGCAGTTCTTC.

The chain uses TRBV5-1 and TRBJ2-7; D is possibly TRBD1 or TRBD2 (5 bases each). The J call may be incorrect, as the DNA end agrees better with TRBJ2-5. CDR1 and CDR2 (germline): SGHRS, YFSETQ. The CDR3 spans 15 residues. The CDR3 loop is CASSSDSGLWETQYF. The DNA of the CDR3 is TGCGCCAGCAGCTCAGACAGCGGTCTGTGGGAGACCCAGTACTTC.

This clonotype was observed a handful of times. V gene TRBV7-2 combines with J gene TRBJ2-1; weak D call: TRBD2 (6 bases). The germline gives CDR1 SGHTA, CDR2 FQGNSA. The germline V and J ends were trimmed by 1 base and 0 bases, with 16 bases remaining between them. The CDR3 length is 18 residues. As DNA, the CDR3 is TGTGCCAGCAGCTTAGATGGGATGATGGGGGGCTCCTACAATGAGCAGTTCTTC. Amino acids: CASSLDGMMGGSYNEQFF.

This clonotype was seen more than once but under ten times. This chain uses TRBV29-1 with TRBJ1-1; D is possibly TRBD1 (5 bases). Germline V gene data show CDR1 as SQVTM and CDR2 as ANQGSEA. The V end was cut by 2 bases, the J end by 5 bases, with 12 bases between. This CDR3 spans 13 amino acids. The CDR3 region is CSVELGTGTEAFF. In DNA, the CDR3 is TGCAGCGTTGAACTGGGGACGGGGACTGAAGCTTTCTTT.

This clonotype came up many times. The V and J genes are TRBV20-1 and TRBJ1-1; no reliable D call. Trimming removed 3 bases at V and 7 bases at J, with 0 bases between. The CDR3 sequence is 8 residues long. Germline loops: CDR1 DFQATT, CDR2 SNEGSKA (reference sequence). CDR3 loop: CSASEAFF. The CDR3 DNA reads TGCAGTGCTAGTGAAGCTTTCTTT.

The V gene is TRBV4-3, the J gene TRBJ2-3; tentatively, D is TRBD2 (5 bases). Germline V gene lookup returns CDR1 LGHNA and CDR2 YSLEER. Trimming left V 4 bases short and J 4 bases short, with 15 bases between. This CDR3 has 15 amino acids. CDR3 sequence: CASSLTGGTADTQYF. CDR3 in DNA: TGCGCCAGCAGCCTGACCGGAGGTACAGCAGATACGCAGTATTTT.

The CDR3 DNA sequence: TGTGCCAGCAGTTCCCCGACCAAGGACAGGGCAAAACTGTTTTTT. It yields the protein CASSSPTKDRAKLFF. The chain carries TRBV12-3 or TRBV12-4 and TRBJ1-4, with TRBD1 matching 8 bases. Germline trimming cut 4 bases from V and 10 bases from J; bases unmatched to any gene: 11. The CDR3 runs to 15 residues.

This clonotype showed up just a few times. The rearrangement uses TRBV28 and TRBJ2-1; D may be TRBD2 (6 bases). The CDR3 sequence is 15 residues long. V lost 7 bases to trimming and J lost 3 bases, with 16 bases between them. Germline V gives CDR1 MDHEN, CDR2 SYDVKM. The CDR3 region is CASTEIAEIYNEQFF. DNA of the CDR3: TGTGCCAGCACCGAGATAGCGGAGATCTACAATGAGCAGTTCTTC.

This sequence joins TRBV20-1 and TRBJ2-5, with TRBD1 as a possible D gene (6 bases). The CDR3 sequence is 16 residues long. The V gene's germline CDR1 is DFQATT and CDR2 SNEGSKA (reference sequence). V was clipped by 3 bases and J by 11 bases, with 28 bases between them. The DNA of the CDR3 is TGCAGTGCTAGCGGGCAGGGGCCCCTCTACTACAATGAGCAGTACTTC. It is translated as CSASGQGPLYYNEQYF.

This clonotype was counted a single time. The CDR3 bases are TGTGCCAGCAGCTCGAAATCGAGCTACGAGCAGTACTTC. Protein product: CASSSKSSYEQYF. V is TRBV7-9 and J is TRBJ2-7; the D is unclear. Trimming removed 4 bases at V and 3 bases at J, with 10 bases between. CDR1 and CDR2 (germline): SEHNR, FQNEAQ (reference sequence). The CDR3 is 13 amino acids.

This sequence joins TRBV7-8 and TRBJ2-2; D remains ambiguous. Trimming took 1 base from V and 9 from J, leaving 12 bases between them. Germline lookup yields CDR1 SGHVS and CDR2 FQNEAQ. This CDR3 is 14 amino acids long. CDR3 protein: CASSLDHDPRELFF. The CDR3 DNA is TGTGCCAGCAGCTTAGACCACGACCCCAGGGAGCTGTTTTTT.

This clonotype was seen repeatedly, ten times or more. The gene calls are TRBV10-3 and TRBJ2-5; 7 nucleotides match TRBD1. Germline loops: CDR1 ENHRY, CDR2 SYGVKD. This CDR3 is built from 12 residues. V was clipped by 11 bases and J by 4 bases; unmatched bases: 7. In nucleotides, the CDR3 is TGTGCCTCTCAGGGGGTTGTAGAGACCCAGTACTTC. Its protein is CASQGVVETQYF.

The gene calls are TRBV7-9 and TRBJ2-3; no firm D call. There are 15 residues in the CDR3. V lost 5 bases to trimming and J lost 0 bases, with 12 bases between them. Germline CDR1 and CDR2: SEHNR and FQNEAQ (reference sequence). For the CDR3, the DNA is TGTGCCAGCAGCCTCCTGACATCTAGCACAGATACGCAGTATTTT. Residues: CASSLLTSSTDTQYF. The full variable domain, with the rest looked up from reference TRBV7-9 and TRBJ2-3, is DTGVSQNPRHKITKRGQNVTFRCDPISEHNRLYWYRQTLGQGPEFLTYFQNEAQLEKSRLLSDRFSAERPKGSFSTLEIQRTEQGDSAMYLCASSLLTSSTDTQYFGPGTRLTVL.

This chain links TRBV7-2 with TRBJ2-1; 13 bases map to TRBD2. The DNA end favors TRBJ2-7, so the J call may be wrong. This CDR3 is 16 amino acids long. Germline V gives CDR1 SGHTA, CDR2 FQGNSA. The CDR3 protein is CASTWLTSGGYNEQYF. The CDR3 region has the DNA TGTGCCAGCACCTGGTTGACTAGCGGGGGGTACAATGAGCAGTACTTC.

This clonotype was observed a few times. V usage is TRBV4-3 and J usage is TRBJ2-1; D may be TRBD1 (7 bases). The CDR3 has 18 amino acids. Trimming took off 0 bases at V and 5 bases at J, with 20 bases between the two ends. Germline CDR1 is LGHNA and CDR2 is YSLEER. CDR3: CASSQETRGWGTDNEQFF. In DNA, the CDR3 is TGCGCCAGCAGCCAAGAGACTAGGGGATGGGGGACAGACAATGAGCAGTTCTTC.

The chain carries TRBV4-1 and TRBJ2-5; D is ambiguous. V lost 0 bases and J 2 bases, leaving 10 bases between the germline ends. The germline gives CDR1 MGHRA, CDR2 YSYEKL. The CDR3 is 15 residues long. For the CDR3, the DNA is TGCGCCAGCAGCCAAGATCAAAGCCGGCAAGAGACCCAGTACTTC. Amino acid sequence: CASSQDQSRQETQYF.

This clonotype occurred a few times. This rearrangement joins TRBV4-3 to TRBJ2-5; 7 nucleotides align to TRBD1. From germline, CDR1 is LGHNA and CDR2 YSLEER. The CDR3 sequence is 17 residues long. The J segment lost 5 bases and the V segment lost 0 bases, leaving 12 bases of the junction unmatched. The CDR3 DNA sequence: TGCGCCAGCAGCCAAGATCCCTCTGGACAGGATTCCGAGACCCAGTACTTC. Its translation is CASSQDPSGQDSETQYF.

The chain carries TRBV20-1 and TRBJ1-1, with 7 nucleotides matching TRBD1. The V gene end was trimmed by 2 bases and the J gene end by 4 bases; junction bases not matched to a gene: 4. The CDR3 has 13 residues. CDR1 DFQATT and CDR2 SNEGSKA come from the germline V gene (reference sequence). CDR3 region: CSARSPGGTEAFF. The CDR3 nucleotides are TGCAGTGCTAGATCCCCAGGGGGCACTGAAGCTTTCTTT.

The CDR3 sequence: CSVGGDRAGETQYF. In DNA, the CDR3 is TGCAGCGTTGGAGGGGACAGGGCGGGAGAGACCCAGTACTTC. The chain couples TRBV29-1 to TRBJ2-5; TRBD1 aligns across 9 bases. The CDR3 runs to 14 residues. Looked up from germline, CDR1 is SQVTM and CDR2 is ANQGSEA. The ends lost 4 bases at V and 4 bases at J; junction bases unmatched: 7.